The entry that follows covers one T cell receptor beta chain sequence. This clonotype was seen ten or more times. What antigen it recognizes has not been identified. No qualities accompany the bases; no much larger clone lies one base away. cDNA synthesis used template-switch 5'RACE with a primer carrying a 10-nucleotide random unique molecular identifier tagging each TCR transcript. Every sequencing run covered 15-18 subjects and yielded more than 200 million TCR-beta sequences. The RNeasy kit was used for extraction of total RNA. The KAPA Real-time Library Amplification kit was used to amplify TCR-beta VDJ regions with primers for the TCR constant region and the 5'RACE anchor. A first PCR added sample indexes and Illumina adaptors, and a second PCR then raised library yield. After Ampure bead purification, the roughly 650 bp TCR product was size-selected on a 2% E-gel SizeSelection system. Before pooling, library quality was assessed on a Bioanalyzer, concentration was determined with Qubit, and library quantification was performed with the Kapa Library Quantification kit. An Illumina HiSeq 2500 sequenced the libraries paired-end 2 x 150 bp. To increase sequence diversity, about 25-30% phiX was spiked into each library pool. The study's processing was this. The UMI-based MiGEC pipeline processed quality-filtered reads and removed over 80% of raw TCR sequences during error correction. IMGT germline references were used for aligning VDJ genes, and each clonotype was defined as a unique CDR3 amino acid sequence together with its V-J genes. Clonal expansion, Shannon diversity and CDR3 relatedness were evaluated with VDJtools (CalcPairwiseDistances, ClusterSamples), while phylogenetic trees were built in CLCbio workbench. Expanded clones were defined as having at least 8 unique UMIs, based on coefficient-of-variation modelling across technical triplicates. The raw public reads went through TCRdb reprocessing: fastp at Q25, MiXCR clone calling, in-frame beta chains kept. Identical CDR3 protein sequences are pooled into one entry, listed with their most common genes and DNA. TCRdb's processing, not the authors', yielded these V and J calls. This sample holds tens of thousands of distinct CDR3 sequences; 4.3% were observed only once. The ten most abundant clones make up less than 7.5% of the sample.

This specimen comes from a study of neurological immune-mediated disorders (dated by TCRdb to between 2018 and 2020). Study-level background: Among the approximately 34 multiple sclerosis patients, relapsing-remitting MS was present in roughly 30 and secondary progressive MS was present in 3. The cohort was made up of about 68 subjects, consisting of some 15 HAM/TSP patients, roughly 35 multiple sclerosis patients and around 20 healthy controls. Each longitudinal HAM/TSP and healthy donor was sampled at 3 time-points spaced at roughly 3-40 month intervals. Longitudinal samples, technical triplicates and paired sorted CD4+ and CD8+ T-cell subsets, alongside PBMC samples, were included among the approximately 110 TCR-beta libraries. Using UMI-based sequencing, the study compared peripheral blood TCR-beta repertoires from patients with HTLV-I-associated myelopathy (HAM/TSP), patients with multiple sclerosis, and healthy controls.

General findings and caveats noted by the study authors: TCR clonal expansion was highest in HAM/TSP patients and lowest in MS patients, with MS patients falling below even healthy controls. In a phylogenetic analysis, the repertoires of 18 out of 34 MS patients fell into a single cluster of related CDR3 sequences, pointing to a possible signature at the repertoire level. No clinical or MRI features were associated with the MS cluster, and the authors said that larger cohorts are needed. No identical CDR3 amino acid sequences were shared among expanded clones across subjects, suggesting private TCR-beta repertoires in all groups.

The label giving this sample's time point can be read as: longitudinal time-point 3. For unsorted PBMC libraries, 2 million PBMCs were used after storage in RNAlater at -80 degrees C until RNA extraction. Multiple sclerosis patients were enrolled in a US clinical protocol under which disease progression was evaluated by magnetic resonance imaging. Peripheral blood was subjected to Ficoll-Hypaque density gradient centrifugation to isolate PBMCs, which were then cryopreserved in liquid nitrogen. The sequence derives from an older woman with multiple sclerosis. The specimen sequenced was PBMCs.

The CDR3 amino acid sequence is: CASSSATTSDEQYF. The bases are TGCGCCAGCAGCTCGGCAACAACGTCTGACGAGCAGTACTTC. The rearrangement combines TRBV5-1 with TRBJ2-7; there is no confident call for the D gene. The V end loses 3 bases and the J end loses 5 bases, and a stretch of 15 bases separates them. Inclusive of the bounding cysteine and phenylalanine, the CDR3 is 14 residues long. Of the read, only the CDR3 DNA is kept; its 42 bases are in frame from base 1. CDR1 and CDR2 (SGHRS, YFSETQ) derive from the germline V gene.